The sequence of this T cell receptor (beta chain) was determined in a study of patients and donors after allogeneic stem cell transplantation. TCRdb redid the calling of the RT-PCR reads with MiXCR, one entry per CDR3 protein. The sample has some 880,000 distinct CDR3 sequences; around 17% are singletons. This clonotype is a singleton in its sample. The CDR3 extends over 16 amino acids. Germline CDR1 is SGHKS and CDR2 is YYEKEE (reference sequence). The V gene end was trimmed by 2 bases and the J gene end by 2 bases; junction bases not matched to a gene: 6. The clonotype originates from a human donor who was either an allogeneic HSCT recipient or a stem cell or donor lymphocyte infusion donor (not recorded which). It is not recorded whose cells these are; they may come from a transplant donor. The chain links TRBV5-5 to TRBJ2-4, with 8 nucleotides matching TRBD1. Sequenced input: blood, either unsorted or a sorted T cell fraction (not recorded which). CDR3 bases: TGTGCCAGCAGCTTTCAGGGGGCCGGGTCCAAAAACATTCAGTACTTC. Translation gives CASSFQGAGSKNIQYF.